This is a list of T cell receptor beta chains from one sample in a study of T cell responses to AZD1222 COVID-19 vaccine. Only in-frame clones appear in the TCRdb table, and some are missing; sequencing was by immunoSEQ multiplex PCR. Among over 85,000 clones listed, roughly 84% were seen once. Sequencing used peripheral blood, obtained 28 days after the second AZD1222 dose. The receptors originated from an adult who received the AZD1222 COVID-19 vaccine. CDR3s leave out the opening cysteine and the closing phenylalanine or tryptophan. Clone sizes are given selectively: once, few, many, or a class where the clone is expanded.

clone size | J gene | V gene | CDR3 protein
- | TRBJ1-2 | TRBV28 | ASSFPPYGYT
- | TRBJ2-2 | TRBV24-1 | ATSDLGQMNTGELF
- | TRBJ2-7 | TRBV27 | ASSLKATGGGRFSYFYEQY
- | TRBJ1-2 | TRBV5-1 | ASSIGATVMNTNGYT
- | TRBJ1-1 | TRBV27 | ASSTQSEGDEAF
- | TRBJ1-2 | TRBV20-1 | SASLRGFDGYT
- | TRBJ2-2 | TRBV27 | ASSPLGGELF
- | TRBJ1-1 | TRBV5-1 | ASSLTNWAEAF
- | TRBJ1-6 | TRBV10-3 | AISNPDSPAPH
- | TRBJ2-3 | TRBV6-5 | ASSLAGTPTDTQY
once | TRBJ2-1 | TRBV28 | ASSKEGGPSYNEQF
- | TRBJ2-3 | TRBV15 | ATSRAPPDRGETDTQY
- | TRBJ1-4 | TRBV5-4 | ASSLAGPGEKLF
- | TRBJ1-2 | TRBV15 | ATSPSDRSGYT
- | TRBJ2-7 | TRBV19 | ASSIDRFAYEQY
- | TRBJ1-4 | TRBV5-1 | ASSRTGTDGEKLF
- | TRBJ1-1 | TRBV5-6 | ASSLWQASDLNTEAF
- | TRBJ1-1 | TRBV3-1/TRBV3-2 | ASSYKTGGNTEAF
- | TRBJ1-4 | TRBV21-1 | ASSSSLKLF
few | TRBJ1-2 | TRBV2 | ASSEVIGYGYT
few | TRBJ1-5 | TRBV4-1 | ASSQAVREPQH
- | TRBJ2-2 | TRBV4-1 | ASSQEGELF